These T cell receptor beta chains were read from a single sample in a study of CD8 T cells in ankylosing spondylitis. TCRdb re-called the 5' RACE reads with MiXCR, one entry per CDR3 protein. The sample yields about 140,000 distinct CDR3 sequences, roughly 11% seen once. Sample: blood, either unsorted or a sorted T cell fraction (not recorded which). The receptors stem from a female donor with ankylosing spondylitis or in good health (not recorded which). CDR3s include the opening cysteine and the closing phenylalanine or tryptophan. The D gene is left open where the match is weak. The size entry is marked missing in some rows and otherwise reads once, few, many or a size class.

TRBJ1-2 | . | many | TRBV25-1 | TGTGCCAGCAGTACTGGCCGCAGGGTCCCCTATGGCTACACCTTC | CASSTGRRVPYGYTF
TRBJ2-5 | . | many | TRBV5-5 | TGTGCCAGCAGCTTGGGACAGGAGTCGTCGGCCCAGTACTTC | CASSLGQESSAQYF
TRBJ2-2 | TRBD2 | few | TRBV5-5 | TGTGCCAGCAGCTTGGGTACTAGCGGCACCGGGGAGCTGTTTTTT | CASSLGTSGTGELFF
TRBJ1-6 | TRBD1 | many | TRBV5-1 | TGCGCCAGCAGCTTGGTGGGACAGGTGAATAATTCACCCCTCCACTTT | CASSLVGQVNNSPLHF
TRBJ1-1 | . | . | TRBV11-3 | TGTGCCAGCAGCTCCCCAAACCGGACGGTAGGAACGTCTGAAGCTTTCTTT | CASSSPNRTVGTSEAFF
TRBJ1-2 | . | few | TRBV11-2 | TGTGCCAGCAGCTTTTCCGGGACCTATGGCTACACCTTC | CASSFSGTYGYTF
TRBJ2-5 | TRBD2 | many | TRBV14 | TGTGCCAGCAGCCTTAGCGGGAGTACTATATCGACCCAGTACTTC | CASSLSGSTISTQYF
TRBJ1-2 | . | many | TRBV30 | TGTGCCTGGAGTGTCCCAGTTGATGGCTACACCTTC | CAWSVPVDGYTF
TRBJ2-5 | . | . | TRBV6-1 | TGTGCCAGCAGTGGTGGTGCCGTGGGGGAGACCCAGTACTTC | CASSGGAVGETQYF
TRBJ1-5 | TRBD1 | many | TRBV7-2 | TGTGCCAGCAGCATGTCGGACAGGGCAGCTCAGCCCCAGCATTTT | CASSMSDRAAQPQHF
TRBJ2-5 | . | many | TRBV10-3 | TGTGCCATCAGTGAGGGGCTGACTCCGACCCAGTACTTC | CAISEGLTPTQYF
TRBJ2-5 | TRBD2 | few | TRBV2 | TGTGCCATTCGGGGGGTTAGCGGGGGGCACGGTGCCAGTGGAAAGACCCAGTACTTC | CAIRGVSGGHGASGKTQYF
TRBJ1-5 | . | many | TRBV6-5 | TGTGCCAGCAGTGACAGGAATCAGCCCCAGCATTTT | CASSDRNQPQHF
TRBJ2-3 | . | many | TRBV5-1 | TGCGCCAGCAGCTTACCTGTTGGGGACACAGATACGCAGTATTTT | CASSLPVGDTDTQYF
TRBJ1-6 | TRBD1 | many | TRBV18 | TGTGCCAGCTCACCAGGGCAGGGGGTTTCCGATTCACCCCTCCACTTT | CASSPGQGVSDSPLHF
TRBJ1-6 | . | few | TRBV20-1 | TGCAGTGCTAGAGGGAACAGCCAATCTAATTCACCCCTCCACTTT | CSARGNSQSNSPLHF
TRBJ2-7 | TRBD1 | many | TRBV5-1 | TGCGCCAGCAGCCCCTTAACAGGGGAAGTTAGCTACGAGCAGTACTTC | CASSPLTGEVSYEQYF
TRBJ2-7 | . | many | TRBV29-1 | TGCAGCGTTGTCCAGGGTTTTGGCTACGAGCAGTACTTC | CSVVQGFGYEQYF
TRBJ1-4 | . | . | TRBV30 | TGTGCCTGGTCGGCGGGGGCGGGAAAACTGTTTTTT | CAWSAGAGKLFF
TRBJ1-2 | . | many | TRBV20-1 | TGCAGTGCTAGAGCGGGGGGGGATAACTATGGCTACACCTTC | CSARAGGDNYGYTF
TRBJ1-2 | . | many | TRBV20-1 | TGCAGTGCTGGCCGCGTGGCCCCCTTTTATGGCTACACCTTC | CSAGRVAPFYGYTF
TRBJ1-1 | TRBD1 | many | TRBV2 | TGTGCCAGCACGCGGGACAGAACTGAAGCTTTCTTT | CASTRDRTEAFF
TRBJ1-5 | . | many | TRBV12-3/TRBV12-4 | TGTGCCAGCAGTTTATTTGAGATAGATCAGCCCCAGCATTTT | CASSLFEIDQPQHF
TRBJ1-3 | . | many | TRBV7-9 | TGTGCCAGCAGCAGCACCAGTTACTCTGGAAACACCATATATTTT | CASSSTSYSGNTIYF
TRBJ2-1 | . | . | TRBV5-1 | TGCGCCAGCAGCTTCTCCGATAGGGAAGATGAGCAGTTCTTC | CASSFSDREDEQFF
TRBJ2-1 | . | many | TRBV19 | TGTGCCAGTAGCAGGATGGGCGGCTCCTACAATGAGCAGTTCTTC | CASSRMGGSYNEQFF
TRBJ2-6 | . | many | TRBV12-3/TRBV12-4 | TGTGCCAGCAGCCTAAGAGCGGGCTCTGGGGCCAACGTCCTGACTTTC | CASSLRAGSGANVLTF
TRBJ1-1 | TRBD1 | many | TRBV5-5 | TGTGCCAGCAGCCCGGACAGGGGAACTGAAGCTTTCTTT | CASSPDRGTEAFF
TRBJ2-7 | TRBD2 | many | TRBV7-9 | TGTGCCAGCAGCTTATACATGACTAGCGGCTCCTACGAGCAGTACTTC | CASSLYMTSGSYEQYF